What follows describes a single T cell receptor (beta chain). This clone came up many times. The antigen this receptor binds is unknown. One base away there is no much larger clone; base qualities are not given. The data were taken from a study of metastatic and nonmetastatic thyroid tumors (dated by TCRdb to 2019 to 2021). At the level of the whole study: Repertoires from peripheral blood and from tumor or nodule tissue samples of malignant and benign thyroid patients were compared. General study outcomes and caveats: In both blood and tumor samples, malignant tumors were reported to have significantly higher TCR beta diversity than benign nodules.

The library was generated by PCR. Sequenced using an Illumina HiSeq 4000. The TCR beta-chain CDR3 region of each patient was profiled by high-throughput sequencing. The original pipeline was this. A classifier to discriminate distant-metastatic papillary thyroid cancer patients was built from CDR3 differences across clinicopathological groups. The Shannon index was used to measure repertoire diversity, and the Morisita-Horn index was used to measure how similar tumor and blood repertoires were. TCRdb reprocessed the public reads (quality trimming at Q25 with fastp, clone calling with MiXCR) and kept in-frame beta chains. The V and J calls and clone size come from TCRdb's table, not from the authors' own analysis. This sample is represented by tens of thousands of clones; just under 25% of them were singletons. The ten largest make up 9.2% of the sample. No patient had received any treatment before thyroid surgery. Patient clinical samples collected from about 2011 to 2019 were retrospectively analysed using T-cell receptor beta sequencing.

Trimming removed 2 bases from V and 1 base from J, leaving 11 bases between the germline ends. The CDR3 contains 15 residues, cysteine and phenylalanine counted. The DNA shown is the 45-base CDR3, in frame from base 1. Reading the germline V gene (reference sequence) gives CDR1 DFQATT and CDR2 SNEGSKA. What was sequenced was blood. The origin of this receptor is a female donor with papillary thyroid cancer or a benign thyroid nodule (not recorded which). Some clones in this sample may be carry-over from other donors' samples. The sequence is built from TRBV20-1 and TRBJ2-2; the D gene is unclear. The DNA reads as follows: TGCAGTGCTAGACACCATCCGGGGAACACCGGGGAGCTGTTTTTT. Its translation is CSARHHPGNTGELFF.